This paragraph covers one T cell receptor beta chain sequence. The antigen is not known. The SP2 primer and nested alpha and beta constant region primers amplified ligated cDNA in four rounds. Each CDR3 protein is one row after TCRdb ran MiXCR on the UMI-ligation and nested PCR reads. The sample carries 35,000 to 40,000 distinct CDR3 sequences, approximately 11% recorded once. As to treatment: skin biopsy from PPD injection site in Mantoux-positive individual. The library had UMIs added by 3' ligation of an oligonucleotide to TCR cDNA. These data originate in a study of naive and memory T cell subsets. The CDR3 loop spans 16 amino acids. The germline gives CDR1 SQVTM, CDR2 ANQGSEA. V was shortened by 4 bases and J by 3 bases, with 19 bases between the two germline ends. Study observations and caveats: Higher TCR numbers at tuberculin sites reflect T cell infiltration, per interpretation. TCRs were reportedly recovered from both biopsy types, mostly tuberculin test sites.

V usage is TRBV29-1 and J usage is TRBJ1-5; TRBD1 might be the D (5 bases). This clonotype originated in an adult in good health. The sample in question was skin, obtained from a tuberculin skin test site. The CDR3 DNA is TGCAGCGTTGTGACCGGGGCCGGAGGGAACAATCAGCCCCAGCATTTT. Residues: CSVVTGAGGNNQPQHF.